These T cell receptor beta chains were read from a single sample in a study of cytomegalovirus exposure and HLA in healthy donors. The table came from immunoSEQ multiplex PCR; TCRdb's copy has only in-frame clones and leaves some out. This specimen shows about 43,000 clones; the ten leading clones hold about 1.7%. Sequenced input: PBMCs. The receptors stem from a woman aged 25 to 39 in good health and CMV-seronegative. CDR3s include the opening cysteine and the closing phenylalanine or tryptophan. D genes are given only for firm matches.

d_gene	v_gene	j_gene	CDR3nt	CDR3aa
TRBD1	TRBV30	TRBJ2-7	TGTGCCGGGGCGAGCGGCGGGACAGGGTCCTACGAGCAGTACTTC	CAGASGGTGSYEQYF
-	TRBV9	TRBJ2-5	TGTGCCAGCAGCACAGGGGAGACCCAGTACTTC	CASSTGETQYF
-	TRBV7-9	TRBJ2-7	TGTGCCAGCAGCCTCAGTCTCCGGGCGGGAACCTACGAGCAGTACTTC	CASSLSLRAGTYEQYF
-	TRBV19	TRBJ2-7	TGTGCCAGTAGTATAGGAGGGGGCTACGAGCAGTACTTC	CASSIGGGYEQYF
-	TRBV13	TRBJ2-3	TGTGCCAGCAGCTCCGACTATACGCAGTATTTT	CASSSDYTQYF
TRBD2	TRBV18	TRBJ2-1	TGTGCCAGCTCTACGGGACTAGCGGTGGATGAGCAGTTCTTC	CASSTGLAVDEQFF
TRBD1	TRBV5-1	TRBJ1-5	TGCGCCAGCAGCTTAACGACAGGGGGTCAGCCCCAGCATTTT	CASSLTTGGQPQHF
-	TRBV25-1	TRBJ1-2	TGTGCCAGCAGTGACCCAGGAAGGAACTATGGCTACACCTTC	CASSDPGRNYGYTF
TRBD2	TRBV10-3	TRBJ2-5	TGTGCCATCAGTAGCGGGAGGGCGATCGAGACCCAGTACTTC	CAISSGRAIETQYF
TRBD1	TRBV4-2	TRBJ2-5	TGTGCCAGCAGCCAAGACCCGACAGGGCTAACGGAGACCCAGTACTTC	CASSQDPTGLTETQYF